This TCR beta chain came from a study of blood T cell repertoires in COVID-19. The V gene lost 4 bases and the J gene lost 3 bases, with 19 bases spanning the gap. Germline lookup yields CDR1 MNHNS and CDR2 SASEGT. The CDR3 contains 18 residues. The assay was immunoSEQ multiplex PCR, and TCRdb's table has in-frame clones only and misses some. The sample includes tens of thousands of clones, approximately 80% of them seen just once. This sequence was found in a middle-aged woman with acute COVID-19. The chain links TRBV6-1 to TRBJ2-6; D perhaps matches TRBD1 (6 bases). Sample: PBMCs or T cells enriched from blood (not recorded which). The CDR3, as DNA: TGTGCCAGCAGTGCCCAGACAGGCTGGTTACTTGGGGCCAACGTCCTGACTTTC. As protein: CASSAQTGWLLGANVLTF.